The 11 T cell receptor beta chains reported below all come from one sample, sequenced in a study of blood T cells in healthy people across ages. Primers used in a second PCR of about 7 to 12 cycles were a sample-barcoded 5' primer and a J-beta primer mix. Each CDR3 protein is one row after TCRdb ran MiXCR on the 5' RACE reads. Among some 900,000 distinct CDR3 sequences listed, under 50% were seen once. The specimen sequenced was blood. Receptors originate from a man under 40 in good health.

This clonotype was recorded at least ten times. The chain couples TRBV18 to TRBJ1-5; a possible D gene is TRBD1 (5 bases). The V gene lost 4 bases and the J gene lost 4 bases, with 11 bases spanning the gap. Germline CDR1 reads KGHSH; CDR2 reads LQKENI. The CDR3 contains 14 residues. This CDR3 is CASSLQGLNQPQHF. The CDR3 nucleotides read TGTGCCAGCTCACTTCAGGGTTTAAATCAGCCCCAGCATTTT.

This chain joins TRBV7-2 and TRBJ2-3, with 14 bases lining up with TRBD2. Germline trimming cut 5 bases from V and 8 bases from J; bases unmatched to any gene: 9. Looked up from germline, CDR1 is SGHTA and CDR2 is FQGNSA. CDR3 length: 16 residues. The CDR3 sequence is CASSPTSGGASRTQYF. CDR3 DNA sequence: TGTGCCAGCAGCCCGACTAGCGGGGGGGCTTCTCGTACGCAGTATTTT.

A word on this clonotype: At one boundary the junction diverges from the germline segment, which might be a read error. The chain couples TRBV7-9 to TRBJ2-1; no clear D. CDR3 size: 12 residues. Per germline, CDR1 SEHNR and CDR2 FQNEAQ (reference sequence). The CDR3 nucleotides are TGTTCCAGCATCTTAGGATTCAGAGAGCTGTTCTTC. Translation gives CSSILGFRELFF.

The chain links TRBV5-1 to TRBJ2-3, with 12 positions matching TRBD2. CDR3 length equals 19 residues. Germline V lookup: CDR1 SGHRS, CDR2 YFSETQ. Trimming at V came to 4 bases and at J to 0 bases, leaving 12 bases not matched to a gene. This CDR3 reads CASSPLVPGTSGSTDTQYF. The CDR3 DNA follows: TGCGCCAGCAGCCCGTTGGTGCCCGGGACTAGCGGGAGCACAGATACGCAGTATTTT.

J is TRBJ2-5 and V is TRBV7-2; D not certain. The CDR3 is 15 residues long. Deletions cut 1 base from V and 4 bases from J, with 13 bases between. CDR1 SGHTA and CDR2 FQGNSA come from the germline V gene. This chain's CDR3 is CASSLGGTVRETQYF. Here the CDR3 DNA reads TGTGCCAGCAGCTTAGGGGGTACCGTTCGAGAGACCCAGTACTTC.

This chain connects TRBV11-2 to TRBJ2-5, with 10 bases that match TRBD1. This CDR3 region has 15 residues. V was pared by 4 bases and J by 6 bases, with 8 bases of the junction left unmatched. Germline V gene data show CDR1 as SGHAT and CDR2 as FQNNGV. DNA of the CDR3: TGTGCCAGCAGCTCCCGGGACAGGGGAGTACAGACCCAGTACTTC. This encodes CASSSRDRGVQTQYF.

This chain joins TRBV28 and TRBJ2-4; D remains unclear. Germline assignment: CDR1 MDHEN and CDR2 SYDVKM. Trimming took 5 bases from V and 5 from J, leaving 10 bases between them. The CDR3 is made up of 13 amino acids. The CDR3 DNA is TGTGCCAGCAGTCGGCGGCCGGAAAACATTCAGTACTTC. Its protein product is CASSRRPENIQYF.

This clonotype was picked up a small number of times. This chain's CDR3 is CASSPGGAGTEAFF. Here the CDR3 DNA reads TGTGCCAGCAGCCCTGGGGGGGCGGGCACTGAAGCTTTCTTT. The genes are TRBV6-5 and TRBJ1-1; possibly TRBD1 for D (6 bases). From germline, CDR1 is MNHEY and CDR2 SVGAGI. This CDR3 spans 14 amino acids. Trimming left V 6 bases short and J 4 bases short, with 15 bases between.

V is TRBV3-1 and J is TRBJ2-3; D might be TRBD1 (7 bases). The germline gives CDR1 LGHDT, CDR2 YNNKEL (reference sequence). Trimming left V 1 base short and J 4 bases short, with 12 bases between. The CDR3 totals 15 residues. The CDR3 coding sequence is TGTGCCAGCAGCCAAGCCCAGGGGGAGGCAGATACGCAGTATTTT. This gives the protein CASSQAQGEADTQYF.

The chain is built from TRBV5-1 and TRBJ2-1, with a weak D call TRBD1 (6 bases). The CDR3 sequence is 13 residues long. Germline V gene lookup returns CDR1 SGHRS and CDR2 YFSETQ. Trimming shortened V by 2 bases and J by 8 bases, and 11 bases separated the two germline ends. The CDR3 region is CASSFSGDDEQFF. The CDR3 region has the DNA TGCGCCAGCAGCTTCTCAGGGGACGATGAGCAGTTCTTC.

V gene TRBV5-1 combines with J gene TRBJ2-7, with no clear D. The CDR3 runs to 14 residues. The germline V gene encodes CDR1 SGHRS and CDR2 YFSETQ. The V and J ends lost 5 bases and 5 bases respectively, with 17 bases between them. The CDR3 bases are TGCGCCAGCAGGAGTCCCGAAAAGGCAAACGAGCAGTACTTC. Amino acids: CASRSPEKANEQYF.